This T cell receptor beta chain was retrieved from a study of T cells in Graves' hyperthyroidism and ophthalmopathy. This clonotype has only a few counts. The antigen is undetermined. Germline V gene data show CDR1 as MDHEN and CDR2 as SYDVKM. V gave up 0 bases and J gave up 4 bases, with 9 bases separating them. The CDR3 extends over 14 amino acids. RNA transcripts yielded amplified TCR beta CDR3 regions. A set of HTBI primers served as the primers for a first-round RT-PCR of the TCR CDR3. TCRdb recomputed calls from the multiplex PCR reads with MiXCR, one row per CDR3 protein. The table lists about 300,000 distinct CDR3 sequences, approximately 18% of them singletons. General observations from the study: Progression to ophthalmopathy was predicted a median of about six months early.

The material sequenced was blood. The chain joins TRBV28 to TRBJ1-2; D possibly corresponds to TRBD1 (6 bases). The receptor was isolated from a man aged 50-59 years with Graves' ophthalmopathy. The CDR3, as DNA: TGTGCCAGCAGTTTATGGGGGGCGATCTATGGCTACACCTTC. It encodes CASSLWGAIYGYTF.